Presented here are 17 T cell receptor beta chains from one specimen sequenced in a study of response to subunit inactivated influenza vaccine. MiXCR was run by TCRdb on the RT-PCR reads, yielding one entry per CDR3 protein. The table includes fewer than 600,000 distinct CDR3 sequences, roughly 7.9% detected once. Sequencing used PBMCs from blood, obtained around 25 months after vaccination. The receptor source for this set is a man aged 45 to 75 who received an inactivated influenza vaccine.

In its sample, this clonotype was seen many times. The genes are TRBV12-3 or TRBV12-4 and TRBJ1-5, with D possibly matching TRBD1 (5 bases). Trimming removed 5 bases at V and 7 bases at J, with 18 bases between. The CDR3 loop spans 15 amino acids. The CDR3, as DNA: TGTGCCAGCAGTCAATGGGACCGCCCCGACCAGCCCCAGCATTTT. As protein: CASSQWDRPDQPQHF.

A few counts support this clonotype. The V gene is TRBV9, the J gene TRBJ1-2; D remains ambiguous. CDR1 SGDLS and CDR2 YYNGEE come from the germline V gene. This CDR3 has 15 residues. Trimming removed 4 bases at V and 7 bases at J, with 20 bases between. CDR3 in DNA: TGTGCCAGCAGCACTCTCAACGTGATGGGCGGTGGCTACACCTTC. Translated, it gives CASSTLNVMGGGYTF.

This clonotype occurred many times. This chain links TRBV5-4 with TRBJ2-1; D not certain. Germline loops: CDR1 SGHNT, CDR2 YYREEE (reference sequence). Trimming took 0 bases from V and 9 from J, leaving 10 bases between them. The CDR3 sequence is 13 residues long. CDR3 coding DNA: TGTGCCAGCAGCTTGGGGGGAATGGGTGAGCAGTTCTTC. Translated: CASSLGGMGEQFF.

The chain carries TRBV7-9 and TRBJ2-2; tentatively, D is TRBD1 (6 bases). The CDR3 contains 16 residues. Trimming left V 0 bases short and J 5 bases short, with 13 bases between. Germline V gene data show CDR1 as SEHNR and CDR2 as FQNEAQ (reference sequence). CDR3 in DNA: TGTGCCAGCAGCTTAGCCAGAGGGGGTCGGACCGGGGAGCTGTTTTTT. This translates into CASSLARGGRTGELFF.

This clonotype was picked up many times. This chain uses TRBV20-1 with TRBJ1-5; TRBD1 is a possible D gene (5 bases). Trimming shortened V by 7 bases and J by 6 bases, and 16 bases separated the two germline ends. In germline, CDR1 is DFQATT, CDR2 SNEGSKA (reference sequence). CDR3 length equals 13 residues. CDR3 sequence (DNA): TGCAGTGTGGTGGGGCCTTTAAGTCAGCCCCAGCATTTT. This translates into CSVVGPLSQPQHF.

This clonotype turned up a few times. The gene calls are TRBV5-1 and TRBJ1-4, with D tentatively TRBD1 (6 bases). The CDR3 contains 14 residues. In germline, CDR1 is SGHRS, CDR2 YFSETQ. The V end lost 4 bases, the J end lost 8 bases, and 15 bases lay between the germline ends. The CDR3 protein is CASSTTQGGEKLFF. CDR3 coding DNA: TGCGCCAGCAGCACTACACAGGGAGGGGAAAAACTGTTTTTT.

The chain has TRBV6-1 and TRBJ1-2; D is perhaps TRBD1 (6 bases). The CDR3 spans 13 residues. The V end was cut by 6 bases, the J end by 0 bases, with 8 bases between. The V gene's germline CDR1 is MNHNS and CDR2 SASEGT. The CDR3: CASRTGTNYGYTF. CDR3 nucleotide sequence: TGTGCCAGCAGAACAGGGACTAACTATGGCTACACCTTC.

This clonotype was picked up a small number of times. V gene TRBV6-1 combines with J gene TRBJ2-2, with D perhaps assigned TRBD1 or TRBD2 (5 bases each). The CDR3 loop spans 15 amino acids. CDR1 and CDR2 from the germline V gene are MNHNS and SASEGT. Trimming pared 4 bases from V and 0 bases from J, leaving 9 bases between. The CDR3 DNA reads TGTGCCAGCAGTGGGGACCGCGCGAACACCGGGGAGCTGTTTTTT. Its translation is CASSGDRANTGELFF.

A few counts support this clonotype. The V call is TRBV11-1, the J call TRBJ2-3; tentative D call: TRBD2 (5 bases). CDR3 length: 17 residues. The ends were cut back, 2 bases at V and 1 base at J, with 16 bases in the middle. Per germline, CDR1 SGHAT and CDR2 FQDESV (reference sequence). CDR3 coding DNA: TGTGCCAGCAGCTTAACCCAGGACTTGATTGGCACAGATACGCAGTATTTT. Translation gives CASSLTQDLIGTDTQYF.

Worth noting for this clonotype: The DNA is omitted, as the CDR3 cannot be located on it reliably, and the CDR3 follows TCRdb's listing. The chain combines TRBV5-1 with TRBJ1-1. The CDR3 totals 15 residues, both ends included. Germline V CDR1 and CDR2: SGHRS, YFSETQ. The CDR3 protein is CASSFQMSMNTEAFF.

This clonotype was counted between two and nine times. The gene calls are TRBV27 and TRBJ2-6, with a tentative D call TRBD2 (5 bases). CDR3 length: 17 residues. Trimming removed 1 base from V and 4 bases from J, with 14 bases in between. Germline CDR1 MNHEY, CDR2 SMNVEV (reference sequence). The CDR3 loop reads CASSLYGVGPGANVLTF. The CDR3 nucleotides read TGTGCCAGCAGTTTATACGGGGTTGGGCCCGGGGCCAACGTCCTGACTTTC.

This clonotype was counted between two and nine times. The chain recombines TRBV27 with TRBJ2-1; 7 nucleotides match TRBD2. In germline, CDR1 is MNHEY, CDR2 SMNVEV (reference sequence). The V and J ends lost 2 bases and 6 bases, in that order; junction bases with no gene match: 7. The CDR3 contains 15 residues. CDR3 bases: TGTGCCAGCAGTTTAGGGAGGGCAATAGGCAATGAGCAGTTCTTC. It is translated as CASSLGRAIGNEQFF.

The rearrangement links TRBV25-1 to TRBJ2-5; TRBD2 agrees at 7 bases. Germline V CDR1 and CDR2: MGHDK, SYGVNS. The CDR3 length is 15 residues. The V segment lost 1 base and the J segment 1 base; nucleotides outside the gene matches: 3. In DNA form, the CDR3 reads TGTGCCAGCAGTGAATTAGCTAGCGGCCAAGAGACCCAGTACTTC. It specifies CASSELASGQETQYF.

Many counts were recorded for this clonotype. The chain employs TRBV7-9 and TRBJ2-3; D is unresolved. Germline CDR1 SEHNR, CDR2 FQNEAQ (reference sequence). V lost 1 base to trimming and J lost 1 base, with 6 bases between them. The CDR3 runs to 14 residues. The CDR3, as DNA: TGTGCCAGCAGCTTAGTAGTAGGCACAGATACGCAGTATTTT. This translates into CASSLVVGTDTQYF.

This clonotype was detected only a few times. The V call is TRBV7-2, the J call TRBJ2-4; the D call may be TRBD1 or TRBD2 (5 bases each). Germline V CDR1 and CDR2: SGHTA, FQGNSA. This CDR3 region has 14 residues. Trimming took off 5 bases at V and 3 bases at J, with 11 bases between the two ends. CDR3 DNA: TGTGCCAGCAGCCCCTCGAGGGGCAAAAACATTCAGTACTTC. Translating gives CASSPSRGKNIQYF.

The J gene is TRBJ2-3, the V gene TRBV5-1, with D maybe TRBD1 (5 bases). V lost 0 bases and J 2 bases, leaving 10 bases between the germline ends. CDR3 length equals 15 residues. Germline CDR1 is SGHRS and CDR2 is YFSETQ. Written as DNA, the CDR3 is TGCGCCAGCAGCTTGGGAGACAGACTCACAGATACGCAGTATTTT. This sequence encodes CASSLGDRLTDTQYF.

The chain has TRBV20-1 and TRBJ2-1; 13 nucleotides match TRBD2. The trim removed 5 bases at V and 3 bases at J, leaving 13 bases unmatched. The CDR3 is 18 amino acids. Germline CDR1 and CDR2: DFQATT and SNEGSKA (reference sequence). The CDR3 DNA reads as TGCAGTGCTGCAGGGACTAGCGGGGACGGACCCCACTACAATGAGCAGTTCTTC. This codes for CSAAGTSGDGPHYNEQFF.